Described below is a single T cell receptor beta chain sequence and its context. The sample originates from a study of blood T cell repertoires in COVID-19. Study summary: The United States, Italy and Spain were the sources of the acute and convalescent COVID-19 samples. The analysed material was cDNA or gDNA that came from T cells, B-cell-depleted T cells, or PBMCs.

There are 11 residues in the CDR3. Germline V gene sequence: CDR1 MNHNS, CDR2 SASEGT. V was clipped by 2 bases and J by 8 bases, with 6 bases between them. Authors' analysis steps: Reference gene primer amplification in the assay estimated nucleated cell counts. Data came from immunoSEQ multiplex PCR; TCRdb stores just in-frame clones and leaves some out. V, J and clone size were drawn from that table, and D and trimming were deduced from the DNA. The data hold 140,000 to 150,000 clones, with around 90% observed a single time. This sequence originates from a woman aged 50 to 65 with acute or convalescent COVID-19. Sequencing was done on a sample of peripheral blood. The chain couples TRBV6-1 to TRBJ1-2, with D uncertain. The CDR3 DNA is TGTGCCAGCAGTGAACCGGGAGGCTACACCTTC. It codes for CASSEPGGYTF.